The 32 T cell receptor beta chains listed next were all sequenced from one sample in a study of blood T cell repertoires in COVID-19. TCRdb's copy holds only in-frame clones and misses some; the assay was immunoSEQ multiplex PCR. Of 100,000 to 140,000 clones detected, 70% to 90% appear once; the ten largest clones hold approximately 5%. Sample: peripheral blood. These receptors originate from a man between 35 and 55 years old with active or convalescent COVID-19.

The chain's CDR3 is CASSSLAGETQYF. The DNA for the CDR3 is TGCGCCAGCAGCTCACTAGCGGGAGAGACCCAGTACTTC. The chain couples TRBV4-1 to TRBJ2-5, with 9 positions matching TRBD2. Trimming took 5 bases from V and 4 from J; bases not matched to a gene: 2. The CDR3 contains 13 residues. From germline, CDR1 is MGHRA and CDR2 YSYEKL.

The rearrangement links TRBV10-3 to TRBJ2-3; tentative D call: TRBD2 (5 bases). The CDR3 has 13 amino acids. V dropped 8 bases and J dropped 3 bases, with 12 bases sitting between them. The germline gives CDR1 ENHRY, CDR2 SYGVKD. This chain's CDR3 is CAISWERTDTQYF. For the CDR3, the DNA is TGTGCCATCTCGTGGGAGCGGACAGATACGCAGTATTTT.

The chain combines TRBV7-9 with TRBJ2-1, with 9 nucleotides matching TRBD2. Germline trimming cut 3 bases from V and 7 bases from J; bases unmatched to any gene: 10. The CDR3 spans 16 residues. Germline V CDR1 and CDR2: SEHNR, FQNEAQ (reference sequence). The CDR3: CASSLRAGGPRNEQFF. The DNA of the CDR3 is TGTGCCAGCAGCTTGCGCGCGGGAGGGCCGAGGAATGAGCAGTTCTTC. Complete variable domain (other parts from reference TRBV7-9 and TRBJ2-1): DTGVSQNPRHKITKRGQNVTFRCDPISEHNRLYWYRQTLGQGPEFLTYFQNEAQLEKSRLLSDRFSAERPKGSFSTLEIQRTEQGDSAMYLCASSLRAGGPRNEQFFGPGTRLTVL.

This sequence joins TRBV6-2 or TRBV6-3 and TRBJ1-1; a weak D match, TRBD1 (5 bases). This CDR3 has 16 residues. Germline V gene lookup returns CDR1 MNHEY and CDR2 SVGEGT. V lost 2 bases and J 1 base, leaving 14 bases between the germline ends. The CDR3 spells CASSYVQGGGNTEAFF. The CDR3 DNA is TGTGCCAGCAGTTACGTCCAGGGCGGCGGGAACACTGAAGCTTTCTTT.

The V call is TRBV5-8, the J call TRBJ1-5, with TRBD1 as a possible D gene (5 bases). V lost 4 bases and J 4 bases, leaving 15 bases between the germline ends. CDR1 SGHTS and CDR2 YDEGEE come from the germline V gene. This CDR3 has 15 amino acids. CDR3 nucleotide sequence: TGTGCCAGCAGCCCCAGGGACTCCCCTAATCAGCCCCAGCATTTT. Amino acids: CASSPRDSPNQPQHF. Full variable domain (missing parts from reference TRBV5-8 and TRBJ1-5): EAGVTQSPTHLIKTRGQQATLRCSPISGHTSVYWYQQALGLGLQFLLWYDEGEERNRGNFPPRFSGRQFPNYSSELNVNALELEDSALYLCASSPRDSPNQPQHFGDGTRLSIL.

This clone occurred a few times. The V call is TRBV25-1, the J call TRBJ2-7, with 11 bases aligning to TRBD2. The length of the CDR3 is 13 residues. Germline values: CDR1 MGHDK, CDR2 SYGVNS. J was trimmed by 2 bases and V by 7 bases; bases with no gene match: 1. The CDR3 region has the DNA TGTGCCAGCATAGCGGGAGGGACCTACGAGCAGTACTTC. This encodes CASIAGGTYEQYF.

The chain is built from TRBV28 and TRBJ2-5; 9 nucleotides line up with TRBD1. The CDR3 runs 15 residues. The trim removed 6 bases at V and 5 bases at J, leaving 10 bases unmatched. Germline loops: CDR1 MDHEN, CDR2 SYDVKM. The CDR3 sequence is CASSPGQGSWETQYF. CDR3 bases: TGTGCCAGCAGCCCGGGACAGGGTTCTTGGGAGACCCAGTACTTC.

V gene TRBV7-9 combines with J gene TRBJ1-1, with a weak D call TRBD1 (6 bases). This CDR3 has 14 residues. Germline V CDR1 and CDR2: SEHNR, FQNEAQ (reference sequence). Trimming left V 5 bases short and J 7 bases short, with 17 bases between. The CDR3 protein is CASSPSYTGIEAFF. The CDR3 region has the DNA TGTGCCAGCAGCCCTTCCTACACAGGGATTGAAGCTTTCTTT. The variable domain in full, completed from reference TRBV7-9 and TRBJ1-1, reads DTGVSQNPRHKITKRGQNVTFRCDPISEHNRLYWYRQTLGQGPEFLTYFQNEAQLEKSRLLSDRFSAERPKGSFSTLEIQRTEQGDSAMYLCASSPSYTGIEAFFGQGTRLTVV.

The gene calls are TRBV21-1 and TRBJ2-7; whether TRBD2, the table's D call, matches the DNA was not checked. TRBV21-1 is deemed a pseudogene. The CDR3 runs to 17 residues. The CDR3 sequence: CASSQGETSPRSYEQYF. CDR3 in DNA: TGTGCCAGCAGCCAGGGAGAGACTAGCCCACGATCCTACGAGCAGTACTTC.

This chain connects TRBV7-9 to TRBJ1-1; the D gene is possibly TRBD1 (6 bases). V was clipped by 5 bases and J by 2 bases, with 15 bases between them. Per the germline V gene, CDR1 is SEHNR and CDR2 is FQNEAQ (reference sequence). The length of the CDR3 is 15 residues. In DNA form, the CDR3 reads TGTGCCAGCAGCGTCGACTGGGGACACAACACTGAAGCTTTCTTT. It specifies CASSVDWGHNTEAFF. The full variable domain, in which reference TRBV7-9 and TRBJ1-1 provide the parts outside the CDR3, is DTGVSQNPRHKITKRGQNVTFRCDPISEHNRLYWYRQTLGQGPEFLTYFQNEAQLEKSRLLSDRFSAERPKGSFSTLEIQRTEQGDSAMYLCASSVDWGHNTEAFFGQGTRLTVV.

This chain connects TRBV4-1 to TRBJ1-2; D not certain. CDR1 and CDR2 (germline): MGHRA, YSYEKL. V was shortened by 0 bases and J by 2 bases, with 10 bases between the two germline ends. The CDR3 runs 15 residues. The CDR3 here is CASSQDVRKNYGYTF. The CDR3 DNA sequence: TGCGCCAGCAGCCAAGATGTCAGGAAAAACTATGGCTACACCTTC.

This chain connects TRBV5-7 to TRBJ1-3; TRBD1 is a possible D gene (6 bases). TRBV5-7 is annotated as an ORF whose role is uncertain. This CDR3 spans 16 amino acids. The ends were cut back, 2 bases at V and 0 bases at J, with 12 bases in the middle. As DNA, the CDR3 is TGTGCCAGCAGCTTTTTTGAGGGGGTCTCTGGAAACACCATATATTTT. This gives the protein CASSFFEGVSGNTIYF.

The J gene is TRBJ2-7, the V gene TRBV28, with TRBD2 identical over 8 bases. There are 19 residues in the CDR3. Trimming cost V 4 bases and J 3 bases; bases outside gene matches: 20. Germline values: CDR1 MDHEN, CDR2 SYDVKM. DNA of the CDR3: TGTGCCAGCAGTTCTTTCTATACGAGCGGGGGCCACCACCTCTACGAGCAGTACTTC. It specifies CASSSFYTSGGHHLYEQYF.

The V gene is TRBV6-2 or TRBV6-3, the J gene TRBJ2-7, with no clear D. The V gene's germline CDR1 is MNHEY and CDR2 SVGEGT. V shed 2 bases and J shed 4 bases, with 9 bases lying between them. The CDR3 length is 13 residues. CDR3: CASSYESRYEQYF. The CDR3 DNA follows: TGTGCCAGCAGTTACGAGTCTAGGTACGAGCAGTACTTC.

This chain links TRBV5-1 with TRBJ2-7, with TRBD2 matching over 10 bases. V shed 4 bases, J shed 3 bases, and the junction held 7 bases outside the gene matches. Germline values: CDR1 SGHRS, CDR2 YFSETQ. The CDR3 is 15 amino acids. CDR3 region: CASSGSGRTIYEQYF. The CDR3 nucleotides read TGCGCCAGCAGCGGTAGCGGGAGGACAATCTACGAGCAGTACTTC.

The chain is built from TRBV7-3 and TRBJ1-1; 9 nucleotides align to TRBD1. The junction had 7 bases not matched to a gene; V was cut back by 6 bases and J by 5 bases. The V gene's germline CDR1 is SGHTA and CDR2 FQGTGA. The CDR3 extends over 14 amino acids. CDR3 region: CASRPGQGRTEAFF. The DNA for the CDR3 is TGTGCCAGCAGACCTGGACAGGGGAGGACTGAAGCTTTCTTT. The full variable domain, in which reference TRBV7-3 and TRBJ1-1 provide the parts outside the CDR3, is GAGVSQTPSNKVTEKGKYVELRCDPISGHTALYWYRQSLGQGPEFLIYFQGTGAADDSGLPNDRFFAVRPEGSVSTLKIQRTERGDSAVYLCASRPGQGRTEAFFGQGTRLTVV.

J is TRBJ1-5 and V is TRBV9; 7 nucleotides line up with TRBD1. CDR3 length: 15 residues. The junction had 3 bases not matched to a gene; V was cut back by 3 bases and J by 0 bases. CDR1 SGDLS and CDR2 YYNGEE come from the germline V gene. The CDR3 region has the DNA TGTGCCAGCAGCGGGCCAGGGGGTAGCAATCAGCCCCAGCATTTT. Its translation: CASSGPGGSNQPQHF.

CDR3 sequence: CAWSQVRGQKRQGNTIYF. The CDR3 DNA is TGTGCCTGGAGTCAAGTGAGGGGGCAAAAGCGACAGGGAAACACCATATATTTT. This chain uses TRBV30 with TRBJ1-3, with 7 bases lining up with TRBD1. In germline, CDR1 is GTSNPN, CDR2 SVGIG (reference sequence). V shed 2 bases and J 4 bases; nucleotides not matched to a gene: 17. The CDR3 sequence is 18 residues long.

V gene TRBV2 combines with J gene TRBJ2-3; 7 nucleotides line up with TRBD1. This CDR3 spans 13 amino acids. Germline lookup yields CDR1 SNHLY and CDR2 FYNNEI. J lost 3 bases, V lost 6 bases, and 3 bases had no gene match. In DNA, the CDR3 is TGTGCCAGCAGCAGGACAGGTACAGATACGCAGTATTTT. Its translation is CASSRTGTDTQYF.

The chain is built from TRBV25-1 and TRBJ1-4, with a weak D call TRBD1 (6 bases). Germline-derived CDR1 and CDR2 are MGHDK and SYGVNS. V was cut by 4 bases and J by 4 bases, with 16 bases left in between. This CDR3 region has 16 residues. The CDR3 protein is CASSGVPGTRNEKLFF. The CDR3 nucleotides are TGTGCCAGCAGTGGGGTGCCCGGGACACGTAATGAAAAACTGTTTTTT.

This clone has just a few counts. The V call is TRBV24-1, the J call TRBJ1-2; 10 bases line up with TRBD1. This CDR3 contains 15 residues. Germline CDR1 KGHDR, CDR2 SFDVKD. Trimming took 5 bases from V and 2 from J; bases not matched to a gene: 4. CDR3 bases: TGTGCCACCAGTGGCGGGGACAGGGGAAACTATGGCTACACCTTC. This encodes CATSGGDRGNYGYTF.

The chain uses TRBV19 and TRBJ2-7, with 14 bases identical to TRBD2. Per germline, CDR1 LNHDA and CDR2 SQIVND (reference sequence). The CDR3 is 13 amino acids. The trim removed 11 bases at V and 7 bases at J, leaving 7 bases unmatched. The CDR3 DNA is TGTGCCTCGGGACTAGCGGGAGATTATGAGCAGTACTTC. This codes for CASGLAGDYEQYF.

This clone was observed once. The CDR3, as DNA: TGCGCCAGCAGCCAAGATGCAGGGTCGGTCTACGAGCAGTACTTC. This sequence encodes CASSQDAGSVYEQYF. The chain recombines TRBV4-3 with TRBJ2-7; the D gene is possibly TRBD1 (5 bases). Germline CDR1 LGHNA, CDR2 YSLEER. CDR3 length: 15 residues. V lost 0 bases, J lost 3 bases, and 12 bases lay in between.

The V and J genes are TRBV7-2 and TRBJ2-1; 9 nucleotides align to TRBD1. V dropped 1 base and J dropped 13; count of bases not matched to a gene: 20. The CDR3 runs 18 residues. Germline assignment: CDR1 SGHTA and CDR2 FQGNSA. The CDR3 region has the DNA TGTGCCAGCAGCTTAGAGAGGGAGAACAGGGGGCGTTACTTGAAACAGTTCTTC. Its protein is CASSLERENRGRYLKQFF.

The chain carries TRBV18 and TRBJ1-1; D gene unclear. Germline V gene lookup returns CDR1 KGHSH and CDR2 LQKENI. The CDR3 is 13 amino acids. Trimming removed 2 bases from V and 4 bases from J, with 8 bases in between. The CDR3 nucleotides read TGTGCCAGCTCACCAACAAGGAGCACTGAAGCTTTCTTT. Amino acids: CASSPTRSTEAFF.

This sequence joins TRBV28 and TRBJ1-5; D possibly corresponds to TRBD1 (5 bases). CDR3 size: 15 residues. Per germline, CDR1 MDHEN and CDR2 SYDVKM. Trimming left V 6 bases short and J 0 bases short, with 12 bases between. The CDR3 DNA sequence: TGTGCCAGCAGCTCCCCGCAGGGTAGCAATCAGCCCCAGCATTTT. It specifies CASSSPQGSNQPQHF.

The chain joins TRBV7-3 to TRBJ2-1; 12 bases map to TRBD1. Germline CDR1 is SGHTA and CDR2 is FQGTGA. With 6 bases clipped from V and 6 bases from J, the junction kept 6 bases outside the gene matches. The CDR3 has 15 amino acids. This CDR3 reads CASSTGQGATNEQFF. In nucleotides, the CDR3 is TGTGCCAGCAGTACGGGACAGGGGGCGACCAATGAGCAGTTCTTC.

The chain is built from TRBV7-2 and TRBJ1-2; 7 bases are a match to TRBD1. After removal of 0 bases from V and 5 bases from J, the junction contained 6 bases not matched to a gene. Germline V gives CDR1 SGHTA, CDR2 FQGNSA. The length of the CDR3 is 15 residues. The CDR3 reads CASSLALMGQYGYTF. In nucleotides, the CDR3 is TGTGCCAGCAGCTTAGCGCTAATGGGACAGTATGGCTACACCTTC.

The chain couples TRBV30 to TRBJ1-2, with TRBD1 identical over 7 bases. CDR1 is GTSNPN and CDR2 is SVGIG in the germline V gene (reference sequence). The CDR3 has 14 residues. The J segment lost 4 bases and the V segment lost 3 bases, leaving 8 bases of the junction unmatched. The CDR3 DNA is TGTGCCTGGAGACCGGGACAGACTACCTATGGCTACACCTTC. Amino acid sequence: CAWRPGQTTYGYTF.

The V call is TRBV28, the J call TRBJ2-5; 7 positions match TRBD1. V lost 1 base, J lost 4 bases, and 3 bases stayed unmatched. The CDR3 extends over 14 amino acids. Germline V CDR1 and CDR2: MDHEN, SYDVKM. CDR3 nucleotide sequence: TGTGCCAGCAGTTTATACGCAGGGGGAGAGACCCAGTACTTC. It encodes CASSLYAGGETQYF.

This chain joins TRBV25-1 and TRBJ2-5; no clear D. With 3 bases removed from V and 1 base from J, the gap between germline ends came to 9 bases. Germline V CDR1 and CDR2: MGHDK, SYGVNS. This CDR3 contains 14 residues. The CDR3 region has the DNA TGTGCCAGCAGTGACAAGCATGCCCAAGAGACCCAGTACTTC. Its translation is CASSDKHAQETQYF.

V is TRBV9 and J is TRBJ2-2; D may be TRBD1 (6 bases). The CDR3 has 16 amino acids. Trimming stripped 0 bases from V and 2 bases from J, with 11 bases between. Germline CDR1 reads SGDLS; CDR2 reads YYNGEE. CDR3 loop: CASSVARGPNTGELFF. The CDR3 nucleotides read TGTGCCAGCAGCGTAGCCAGGGGCCCCAACACCGGGGAGCTGTTTTTT.